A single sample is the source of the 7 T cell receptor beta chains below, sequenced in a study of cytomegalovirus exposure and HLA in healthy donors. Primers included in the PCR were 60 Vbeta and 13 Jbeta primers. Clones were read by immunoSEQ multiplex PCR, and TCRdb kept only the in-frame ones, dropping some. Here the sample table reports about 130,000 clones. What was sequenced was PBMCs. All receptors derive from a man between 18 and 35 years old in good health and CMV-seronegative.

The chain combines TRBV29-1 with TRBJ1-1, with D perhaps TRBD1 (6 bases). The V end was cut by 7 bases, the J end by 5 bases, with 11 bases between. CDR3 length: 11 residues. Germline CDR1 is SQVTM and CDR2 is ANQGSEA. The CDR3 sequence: CSARTETEAFF. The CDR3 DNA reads TGCAGCGCCCGGACAGAAACTGAAGCTTTCTTT.

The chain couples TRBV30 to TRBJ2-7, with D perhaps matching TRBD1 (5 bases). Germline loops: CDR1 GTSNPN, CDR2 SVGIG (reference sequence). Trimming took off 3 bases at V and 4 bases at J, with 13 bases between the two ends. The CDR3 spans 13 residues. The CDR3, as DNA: TGTGCCTGGAGCCTCCTCGACAGTTACGAGCAGTACTTC. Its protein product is CAWSLLDSYEQYF. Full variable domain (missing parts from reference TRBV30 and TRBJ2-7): SQTIHQWPATLVQPVGSPLSLECTVEGTSNPNLYWYRQAAGRGLQLLFYSVGIGQISSEVPQNLSASRPQDRQFILSSKKLLLSDSGFYLCAWSLLDSYEQYFGPGTRLTVT.

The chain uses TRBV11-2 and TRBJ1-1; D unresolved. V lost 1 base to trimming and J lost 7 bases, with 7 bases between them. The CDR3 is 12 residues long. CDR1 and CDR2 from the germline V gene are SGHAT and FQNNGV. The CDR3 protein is CASSLGGVEAFF. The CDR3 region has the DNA TGTGCCAGCAGCTTAGGAGGCGTTGAAGCTTTCTTT. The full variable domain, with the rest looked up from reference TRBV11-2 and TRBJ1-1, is EAGVAQSPRYKIIEKRQSVAFWCNPISGHATLYWYQQILGQGPKLLIQFQNNGVVDDSQLPKDRFSAERLKGVDSTLKIQPAKLEDSAVYLCASSLGGVEAFFGQGTRLTVV.

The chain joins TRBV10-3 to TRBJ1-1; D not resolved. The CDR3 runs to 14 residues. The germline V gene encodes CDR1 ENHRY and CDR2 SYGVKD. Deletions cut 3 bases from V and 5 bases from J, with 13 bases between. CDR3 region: CAISDSTGRTEAFF. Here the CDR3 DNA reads TGTGCCATCAGTGACTCAACTGGGAGGACTGAAGCTTTCTTT.

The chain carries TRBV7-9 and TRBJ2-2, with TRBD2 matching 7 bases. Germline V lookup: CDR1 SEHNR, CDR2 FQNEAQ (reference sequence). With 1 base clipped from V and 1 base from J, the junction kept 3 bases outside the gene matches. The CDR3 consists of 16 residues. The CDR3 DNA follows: TGTGCCAGCAGCTTAGGAGTAGCGGGGAACACCGGGGAGCTGTTTTTT. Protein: CASSLGVAGNTGELFF.

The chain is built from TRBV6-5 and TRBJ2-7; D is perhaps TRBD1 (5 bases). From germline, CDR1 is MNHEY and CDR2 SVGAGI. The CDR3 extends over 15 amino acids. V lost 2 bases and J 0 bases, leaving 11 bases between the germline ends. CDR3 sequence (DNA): TGTGCCAGCAGTTACCAACAGGCGTCCTCCTACGAGCAGTACTTC. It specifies CASSYQQASSYEQYF.

CDR3 nucleotide sequence: TGTGCCAGCAGTATGACAGGGCGGGGGGCCTACAATGAGCAGTTCTTC. It specifies CASSMTGRGAYNEQFF. The rearrangement links TRBV2 to TRBJ2-1; a possible D gene is TRBD2 (8 bases). The V gene's germline CDR1 is SNHLY and CDR2 FYNNEI. V lost 5 bases, J lost 2 bases, and 16 bases lay in between. CDR3 length equals 16 residues.